A single sample gave rise to the 19 T cell receptor beta chains below, sequenced in a study of OX40 agonist ivuxolimab in advanced cancers. Generated by immunoSEQ multiplex PCR, the TCRdb table keeps only in-frame clones and is missing some. The table has tens of thousands of clones, over 80% seen once. The source material was CD4+ or CD8+ T cells sorted from blood, sampled in a trial of the OX40 agonist ivuxolimab. These receptors came from an adult with an advanced solid tumor such as melanoma, head and neck, liver or kidney cancer.

Only one count was recorded for this clone. DNA for the CDR3: TGTGCCAGCAGCTTAGTACTAGCGGGAGTGTTTGATACGCAGTATTTT. Its translation is CASSLVLAGVFDTQYF. The chain employs TRBV7-3 and TRBJ2-3; 11 bases fit TRBD2. The junction had 7 bases not matched to a gene; V was cut back by 2 bases and J by 6 bases. Germline V gives CDR1 SGHTA, CDR2 FQGTGA. The CDR3 is 16 amino acids.

This chain uses TRBV7-8 with TRBJ1-1, with D uncertain. This CDR3 contains 13 residues. Germline V gene sequence: CDR1 SGHVS, CDR2 FQNEAQ. V was trimmed by 5 bases and J by 0 bases, leaving 7 bases between them. The CDR3 sequence: CASSLSLNTEAFF. The CDR3 nucleotides read TGTGCCAGCAGCCTCTCCCTGAACACTGAAGCTTTCTTT.

The rearrangement joins TRBV5-4 to TRBJ2-7; 13 bases are shared with TRBD2. The length of the CDR3 is 18 residues. Germline-derived CDR1 and CDR2 are SGHNT and YYREEE (reference sequence). V trimming: 4 bases; J trimming: 6 bases; junction bases outside the gene matches: 16. The CDR3 bases are TGTGCCAGCAGCCCCAAGGTTGGACTAGCGGGAGTATTTCCCGAGCAGTACTTC. Its protein is CASSPKVGLAGVFPEQYF. Variable domain in full (rest from reference TRBV5-4 and TRBJ2-7): ETGVTQSPTHLIKTRGQQVTLRCSSQSGHNTVSWYQQALGQGPQFIFQYYREEENGRGNFPPRFSGLQFPNYSSELNVNALELDDSALYLCASSPKVGLAGVFPEQYFGPGTRLTVT.

V is TRBV7-8 and J is TRBJ2-3, with 10 bases lining up with TRBD1. J was trimmed by 6 bases and V by 2 bases; bases with no gene match: 20. The CDR3 is made up of 20 amino acids. The germline V gene encodes CDR1 SGHVS and CDR2 FQNEAQ. Written as DNA, the CDR3 is TGTGCCAGCAGCTTACCGAGAGCAAACCCGGACAGGGGGTCAGTGGATACGCAGTATTTT. Translated: CASSLPRANPDRGSVDTQYF.

With respect to this clone: The junction departs from the called germline gene at one end, perhaps through a read error. The rearrangement uses TRBV7-8 and TRBJ2-7, with D possibly called TRBD1 or TRBD2 (5 bases each). This CDR3 comprises 13 residues. Germline V CDR1 and CDR2: SGHVS, FQNEAQ. The CDR3 reads CASRGDSSYEQYF. The CDR3 DNA is TGCGCGAGTCGGGGCGACAGCTCCTACGAGCAGTACTTC. The whole variable domain, filled in from reference TRBV7-8 and TRBJ2-7, reads GAGVSQSPRYKVAKRGQDVALRCDPISGHVSLFWYQQALGQGPEFLTYFQNEAQLDKSGLPSDRFFAERPEGSVSTLKIQRTQQEDSAVYLCASRGDSSYEQYFGPGTRLTVT.

The genes are TRBV19 and TRBJ2-1, with TRBD2 identical over 14 bases. CDR1 and CDR2 from the germline V gene are LNHDA and SQIVND (reference sequence). CDR3 size: 18 residues. The trim removed 10 bases at V and 7 bases at J, leaving 18 bases unmatched. The CDR3 spells CATGWDKTSGRAANEQFF. The CDR3, as DNA: TGTGCCACCGGGTGGGACAAGACTAGCGGGAGGGCTGCAAATGAGCAGTTCTTC.

The chain combines TRBV11-2 with TRBJ1-4; TRBD1 might be the D (6 bases). Germline lookup yields CDR1 SGHAT and CDR2 FQNNGV. V dropped 2 bases and J dropped 5 bases, with 12 bases sitting between them. The CDR3 is made up of 15 amino acids. This CDR3 reads CASSLSGGRNEKLFF. The DNA of the CDR3 is TGTGCCAGCAGCTTATCCGGGGGGCGCAATGAAAAACTGTTTTTT.

This chain connects TRBV4-1 to TRBJ2-5, with unresolved D. CDR3 length equals 15 residues. Per the germline V gene, CDR1 is MGHRA and CDR2 is YSYEKL. V was clipped by 1 base and J by 1 base, with 10 bases between them. CDR3 sequence (DNA): TGCGCCAGCAGCCAAGTTGCAGGTTTCCAAGAGACCCAGTACTTC. This sequence encodes CASSQVAGFQETQYF.

The chain uses TRBV6-5 and TRBJ2-7, with 11 bases identical to TRBD1. With V trimmed by 6 bases and J by 4 bases, 5 bases remained unmatched. There are 14 residues in the CDR3. Germline lookup yields CDR1 MNHEY and CDR2 SVGAGI. The CDR3, as DNA: TGTGCCAGCAGCTGGGGGACAGGGGGGTACGAGCAGTACTTC. Protein sequence: CASSWGTGGYEQYF.

This rearrangement joins TRBV27 to TRBJ2-2; D remains unclear. Germline CDR1 and CDR2: MNHEY and SMNVEV (reference sequence). Trimming stripped 4 bases from V and 1 base from J, with 7 bases between. The CDR3 sequence is 14 residues long. The chain's CDR3 is CASSSFLNTGELFF. The CDR3 DNA follows: TGTGCCAGCAGTTCCTTCTTGAACACCGGGGAGCTGTTTTTT.

The rearrangement uses TRBV15 and TRBJ2-1; a weak D match, TRBD2 (6 bases). V was cut by 0 bases and J by 3 bases, with 15 bases left in between. Germline loops: CDR1 LNHNV, CDR2 YYDKDF (reference sequence). This CDR3 spans 17 amino acids. In nucleotides, the CDR3 is TGTGCCACCAGCAGAGATAAGAGTAGCGGTCTCTACAATGAGCAGTTCTTC. Its translation is CATSRDKSSGLYNEQFF.

The chain recombines TRBV6-6 with TRBJ2-7; D not certain. V lost 4 bases and J lost 3, with 13 bases in between. Per germline, CDR1 MNHNY and CDR2 SVGAGI (reference sequence). The CDR3 loop spans 14 amino acids. CDR3 in amino acids: CASSLAGPDYEQYF. The CDR3 DNA reads TGTGCCAGCAGTTTAGCTGGGCCGGACTACGAGCAGTACTTC.

The rearrangement joins TRBV27 to TRBJ1-1; no clear D. V lost 1 base and J 1 base, leaving 13 bases between the germline ends. Germline lookup yields CDR1 MNHEY and CDR2 SMNVEV (reference sequence). This CDR3 has 16 amino acids. CDR3 protein: CASSLYAGTQNTEAFF. The CDR3 DNA reads as TGTGCCAGCAGTTTATACGCGGGTACCCAGAACACTGAAGCTTTCTTT.

Only a few counts were recorded for this clone. The sample holds other DNA sequences that translate to the same CDR3. The rearrangement links TRBV30 to TRBJ1-1; a possible D gene is TRBD1 (5 bases). This CDR3 region has 11 residues. Germline V CDR1 and CDR2: GTSNPN, SVGIG (reference sequence). V lost 4 bases to trimming and J lost 6 bases, with 9 bases between them. CDR3 sequence reads: CAWNQGAEAFF. The CDR3, as DNA: TGTGCCTGGAATCAGGGAGCTGAAGCTTTCTTT.

The rearrangement links TRBV9 to TRBJ1-1; D unclear. CDR1 and CDR2 from the germline V gene are SGDLS and YYNGEE. The CDR3 contains 14 residues. Trimming cost V 0 bases and J 8 bases, with 14 bases left between them. The CDR3 region is CASSVEPLGSEAFF. The CDR3, as DNA: TGTGCCAGCAGCGTAGAACCGCTAGGTTCAGAAGCTTTCTTT. Together with reference TRBV9 and TRBJ1-1, the CDR3 gives the full variable domain: DSGVTQTPKHLITATGQRVTLRCSPRSGDLSVYWYQQSLDQGLQFLIQYYNGEERAKGNILERFSAQQFPDLHSELNLSSLELGDSALYFCASSVEPLGSEAFFGQGTRLTVV.

The rearrangement links TRBV10-1 to TRBJ2-7; 7 bases are a match to TRBD1. This CDR3 has 14 amino acids. The V gene's germline CDR1 is WNHNN and CDR2 SYGVQD (reference sequence). Germline trimming cut 6 bases from V and 5 bases from J; bases unmatched to any gene: 10. The CDR3, as DNA: TGCGCCAGCAGCCGGACAGGACTGGGTAACGAGCAGTACTTC. Translated: CASSRTGLGNEQYF.

This chain uses TRBV25-1 with TRBJ1-4; a weak D match, TRBD1 (5 bases). Germline V lookup: CDR1 MGHDK, CDR2 SYGVNS. This CDR3 is built from 14 residues. V gave up 3 bases and J gave up 7 bases, with 12 bases separating them. The CDR3 loop is CASSDPTVSEKLFF. CDR3 bases: TGTGCCAGCAGTGACCCGACAGTTTCTGAAAAACTGTTTTTT.

V usage is TRBV5-6 and J usage is TRBJ1-2; D not resolved. The CDR3 runs 11 residues. V lost 0 bases and J 8 bases, leaving 5 bases between the germline ends. In germline, CDR1 is SGHDT, CDR2 YYEEEE. The CDR3 region has the DNA TGTGCCAGCAGCTTGGGGACGGGCTACACCTTC. It yields the protein CASSLGTGYTF. Filled out from reference TRBV5-6 and TRBJ1-2, the complete variable domain reads DAGVTQSPTHLIKTRGQQVTLRCSPKSGHDTVSWYQQALGQGPQFIFQYYEEEERQRGNFPDRFSGHQFPNYSSELNVNALLLGDSALYLCASSLGTGYTFGSGTRLTVV.

This chain connects TRBV7-9 to TRBJ2-7, with D uncertain. CDR1 and CDR2 from the germline V gene are SEHNR and FQNEAQ (reference sequence). This CDR3 is 12 amino acids long. Trimming pared 6 bases from V and 3 bases from J, leaving 9 bases between. CDR3 sequence (DNA): TGTGCCAGCAGTCCACAGAACTACGAGCAGTACTTC. The encoded protein is CASSPQNYEQYF.